Listed below are T cell receptor beta chains from one sample, sequenced in a study of early T cells in non-severe SARS-CoV-2 infection. TCRdb processed the 5' RACE reads anew with MiXCR; each CDR3 protein has one entry. The sample has some 120,000 distinct CDR3 sequences; 15% are singletons. The sample consisted of whole blood. These receptors all come from an adult who was a healthcare worker with PCR-confirmed SARS-CoV-2 infection or an uninfected control (not recorded which). The CDR3 runs from the conserved cysteine through the conserved F or W. A D gene is named only where the DNA matches it firmly. Clone size is given for some rows only: seen once, a few or many times, or a class if the clone is expanded.

v_call,clone_size,d_call,j_call,cdr3_nt,cdr3_aa
TRBV3-1,-,TRBD1,TRBJ2-7,TGTGCCAGCAGCCAATATGCAACCGGGACAGGGTCCTACGAGCAGTACTTC,CASSQYATGTGSYEQYF
TRBV7-9,few,-,TRBJ2-7,TGTGCCAGCAGCGCGGGAATAGGACAGTCCCCTGGCGAGCAGTACTTC,CASSAGIGQSPGEQYF
TRBV30,many,-,TRBJ1-3,TGTGCCTGGAGTCTGGGTGGAAACACCATATATTTT,CAWSLGGNTIYF
TRBV7-6,few,-,TRBJ1-1,TGTGCCAGCAGCTTAGCCAGGATGGGTACTGAAGCTTTCTTT,CASSLARMGTEAFF
TRBV15,-,-,TRBJ1-1,TGTGCCACCAGCAGAACCAGATACACTGAAGCTTTCTTT,CATSRTRYTEAFF
TRBV20-1,-,TRBD1,TRBJ1-2,TGCAGTGCTAGAGCTGGGACAGGGGGCTATGGCTACACCTTC,CSARAGTGGYGYTF
TRBV4-2,-,-,TRBJ2-3,TGTGCCAGCAGCGGGGTAAGGGCAGATACGCAGTATTTT,CASSGVRADTQYF
TRBV6-6,-,-,TRBJ1-5,TGTGCCAGCAGTTACTTCGACCTTCCTCAGCCCCAGCATTTT,CASSYFDLPQPQHF
TRBV20-1,-,-,TRBJ1-1,TGCCGTTTTTGGGGGCCGGGTGAAGCTTCCTTT,CRFWGPGEASF
TRBV3-1,few,-,TRBJ1-1,TGTGCCAGCAGCCAAGACGCCGCGGCGGCGTACACTGAAGCTTTCTTT,CASSQDAAAAYTEAFF
TRBV7-2,-,-,TRBJ2-1,TGTGCCAGCAGCTTATTTCAGGGGAGCAATGAGCAGTTCTTC,CASSLFQGSNEQFF
TRBV10-3,few,-,TRBJ2-5,TGTGCCATCAAAGGAAAAGCGGAACAAGAGACCCAGTACTTC,CAIKGKAEQETQYF
TRBV20-1,-,-,TRBJ2-1,TGCAGTGCTAACCGACGGACGGGGAGCTCCTACAATGAGCAGTTCTTC,CSANRRTGSSYNEQFF
TRBV4-2,few,TRBD2,TRBJ2-7,TGTGCCAGCAGCCAAGAGACTAGCGGCTACGAGCAGTACTTC,CASSQETSGYEQYF
TRBV12-3/TRBV12-4,few,-,TRBJ2-7,TGTGCCAGCAGCGCCGGGACAACCCCATACGAGCAGTACTTC,CASSAGTTPYEQYF
TRBV12-2,-,-,TRBJ2-7,TGTGCAAGTCGCTTAGGGGGGCCCGTCTTC,CASRLGGPVF
TRBV15,-,-,TRBJ2-1,TGTGCCACCAGCAGAGAAATCGGGACAATTTACAATGAGCAGTTCTTC,CATSREIGTIYNEQFF
TRBV6-2/TRBV6-3,many,TRBD1,TRBJ1-5,TGTGCCAGCACTCCCGACAGGGGGAATGGCAATCAGCCCCAGCATTTT,CASTPDRGNGNQPQHF
TRBV29-1,-,-,TRBJ1-4,TGCAGCGTTGGAGGGGATATGAATGAAAAACTGTTTTTT,CSVGGDMNEKLFF
TRBV20-1,-,-,TRBJ2-1,TGCAGTGCTAGGGACAACTCCTACAATGAGCAGTTCTTC,CSARDNSYNEQFF
TRBV6-1,-,-,TRBJ2-2,TGTGCCAGCAGTGAAGGGGTGTTAAGTTCCGGGGAGCTGTTTTTT,CASSEGVLSSGELFF